Reported below is one T cell receptor (beta chain). Its antigen remains unidentified. The protocol was immunoSEQ multiplex PCR, while the TCRdb copy is restricted to in-frame clones and leaves out a portion. The table shows roughly 25,000 clones, with around 80% occurring only once. The data were obtained in a study of PD-1 blockade in classical Hodgkin lymphoma. Study observations and caveats: Although disease activity or prior therapy may be involved, causes of the repertoire differences remain undefined. As was reported, newly diagnosed patients showed lower baseline TCR diversity than healthy donors did.

Every one of the patients relapsed after autologous stem cell transplantation (brentuximab vedotin exposure was variable). The best responses consisted of complete response, partial response or progressive disease. Germline lookup yields CDR1 MNHEY and CDR2 SMNVEV (reference sequence). The CDR3 has 17 amino acids. With V trimmed by 4 bases and J by 9 bases, 12 bases remained unmatched. The chain is built from TRBV27 and TRBJ2-1; TRBD2 matches at 13 bases. The source material was peripheral blood mononuclear cells (PBMCs), sampled before the second cycle of nivolumab. This TCR came from a human donor with classical Hodgkin lymphoma. As DNA, the CDR3 is TGTGCCAGCAGTTCACGGACTAGCGGGGGCTTTGGCGGTGAGCAGTTCTTC. This sequence encodes CASSSRTSGGFGGEQFF.